A selection of T cell receptor beta chains follows, all from one sample in a study of blood T cell repertoires in COVID-19. The assay was immunoSEQ multiplex PCR, and TCRdb's table has in-frame clones only and misses some. The table includes some 350,000 clones, roughly 90% detected once. The sequencing input was peripheral blood. The receptors stem from a young woman with COVID-19, enrolled during active disease. The CDR3 runs from the conserved cysteine through the conserved F or W. The order of the fields is clone size, J gene, V gene, D gene, CDR3 protein, CDR3 DNA. A D gene is named only where the DNA matches it firmly. Only part of the rows carry a size: once, few, many, or a class if the clone is expanded.

>-|TRBJ2-3|TRBV11-2|TRBD2
CASSLLGRAGTDTQYF
TGTGCCAGCAGCTTACTCGGGAGGGCCGGCACAGATACGCAGTATTTT
>-|TRBJ1-2|TRBV4-3|TRBD1
CASSQDSRGTANYGYTF
TGCGCCAGCAGCCAAGATTCCCGGGGGACAGCCAACTATGGCTACACCTTC
>-|TRBJ2-1|TRBV4-1|TRBD2
CASSQGKGGRFYNEQFF
TGCGCCAGCAGCCAAGGAAAGGGCGGGAGATTCTACAATGAGCAGTTCTTC
>-|TRBJ2-1|TRBV5-1|TRBD1
CASSLRGQQGLGDNEQFF
TGCGCCAGCAGCTTGAGGGGACAGCAAGGACTGGGGGACAATGAGCAGTTCTTC
>few|TRBJ2-1|TRBV19|TRBD2
CASSIPLAGGNNEQFF
TGTGCCAGTAGTATCCCTCTAGCGGGAGGGAACAATGAGCAGTTCTTC
>-|TRBJ2-1|TRBV27|-
CASSLTGGSYNEQFF
TGTGCCAGCAGTTTAACCGGGGGCTCCTACAATGAGCAGTTCTTC
>-|TRBJ2-1|TRBV11-3|-
CASSLPSYNEQFF
TGTGCCAGCAGCTTACCGTCCTACAATGAGCAGTTCTTC
>-|TRBJ2-7|TRBV5-1|-
CASSLTGTSDYEQYF
TGCGCCAGCAGCTTGACCGGGACAAGTGACTACGAGCAGTACTTC
>-|TRBJ2-1|TRBV21-1|-
CASSKPGLAGEPNNEQFF
TGTGCCAGCAGCAAACCGGGACTAGCGGGAGAACCAAACAATGAGCAGTTCTTC
>-|TRBJ2-2|TRBV4-2|-
CASSQDDNRETGELFF
TGTGCCAGCAGCCAAGATGACAACAGGGAAACCGGGGAGCTGTTTTTT
>-|TRBJ1-5|TRBV6-2/TRBV6-3|-
CASSQPQGVGNQPQHF
TGTGCCAGCAGTCAGCCGCAGGGCGTAGGCAATCAGCCCCAGCATTTT
>-|TRBJ1-2|TRBV6-5|-
CASTPRGDFNYGYTF
TGTGCCAGCACCCCCCGGGGGGATTTTAACTATGGCTACACCTTC
>-|TRBJ1-2|TRBV19|TRBD1
CASSMDRGIYGYTF
TGTGCCAGTAGTATGGACAGGGGGATCTATGGCTACACCTTC
>-|TRBJ1-1|TRBV2|-
CASRKWGRSPMNTEAFF
TGTGCCAGCAGAAAGTGGGGGCGATCCCCCATGAACACTGAAGCTTTCTTT
>few|TRBJ1-5|TRBV2|-
CASSERGNYNQPQHF
TGTGCCAGCAGTGAACGGGGAAATTACAATCAGCCCCAGCATTTT
>-|TRBJ1-3|TRBV5-5|-
CASSSSQGSGNTIYF
TGTGCCAGCAGCTCTTCCCAGGGCAGTGGAAACACCATATATTTT
>-|TRBJ1-1|TRBV2|TRBD1
CASRYTTGFGTEAFF
TGTGCCAGCAGATACACGACAGGGTTCGGCACTGAAGCTTTCTTT
>-|TRBJ1-4|TRBV11-3|TRBD1
CASSPGTAAEKLFF
TGTGCCAGCAGCCCAGGGACAGCGGCTGAAAAACTGTTTTTT